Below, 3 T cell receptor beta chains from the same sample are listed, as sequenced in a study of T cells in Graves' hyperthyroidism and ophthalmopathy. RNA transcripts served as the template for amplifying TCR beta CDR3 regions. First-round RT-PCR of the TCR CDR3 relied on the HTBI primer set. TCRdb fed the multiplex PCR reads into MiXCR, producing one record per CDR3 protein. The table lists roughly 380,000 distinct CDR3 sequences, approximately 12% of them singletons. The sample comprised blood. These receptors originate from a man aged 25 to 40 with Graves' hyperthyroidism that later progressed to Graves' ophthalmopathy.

The CDR3 region has the DNA TGTGCCAGCAGTTCCGTCTCAGAGGGGACTCTGGGGGAGCAGTACTTC. Protein product: CASSSVSEGTLGEQYF. The gene calls are TRBV28 and TRBJ2-7, with D tentatively TRBD2 (6 bases). The CDR3 spans 16 residues. With 4 bases removed from V and 7 bases from J, the gap between germline ends came to 23 bases. Looked up from germline, CDR1 is MDHEN and CDR2 is SYDVKM.

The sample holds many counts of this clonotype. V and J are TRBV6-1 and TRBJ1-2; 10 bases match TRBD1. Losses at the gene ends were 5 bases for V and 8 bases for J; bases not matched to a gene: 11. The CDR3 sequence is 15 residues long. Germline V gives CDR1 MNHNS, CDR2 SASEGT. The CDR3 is CASSTDRGVGRGYTF. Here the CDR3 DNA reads TGTGCCAGCAGTACGGACAGGGGGGTAGGGAGGGGCTACACCTTC.

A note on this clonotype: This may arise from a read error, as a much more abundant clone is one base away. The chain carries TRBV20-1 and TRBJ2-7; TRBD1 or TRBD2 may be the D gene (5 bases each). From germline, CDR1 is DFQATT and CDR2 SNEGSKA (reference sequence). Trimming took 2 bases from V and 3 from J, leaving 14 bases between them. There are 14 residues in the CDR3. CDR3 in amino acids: CSARNDGTGYEQYF. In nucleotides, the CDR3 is TGCAGTGCTAGAAACGATGGGACGGGCTACGAGCAGTACTTC.